This T cell receptor beta chain was obtained from a study of shared T cell receptors in the human thymus. Data came from immunoSEQ multiplex PCR; TCRdb stores just in-frame clones and leaves some out. Of about 660,000 clones in the sample, around nine tenths were seen once. Per the germline V gene, CDR1 is MDHEN and CDR2 is SYDVKM. The CDR3 extends over 13 amino acids. V lost 8 bases to trimming and J lost 5 bases, with 16 bases between them. This same sample was also part of a study on human thymus T cells. That work adds: Thymus pieces cut out during corrective heart surgery were the tissue that was used. Biased V and J segment usage appeared in thymus and peripheral blood. Highly overlapping thymic repertoires in unrelated individuals were reported by related research.

This sequence originates from a boy under three years old with a congenital heart defect. Input material: thymocytes. V and J are TRBV28 and TRBJ2-7; possibly TRBD2 for D (5 bases). The CDR3 DNA follows: TGTGCCAGCCGGCCCCCCGGGGTTGACGAGCAGTACTTC. Amino acid sequence: CASRPPGVDEQYF.